What follows describes a single T cell receptor (beta chain). Its antigen has not been determined. It has no much larger one-base neighbor in the sample; base qualities were not kept. In the germline V gene, CDR1 corresponds to MDHEN and CDR2 to SYDVKM. Counted from cysteine to phenylalanine, this CDR3 has 19 amino acids. Only the CDR3 portion is preserved as DNA: 57 bases, with reading frame beginning at the first base. V was cut back by 3 bases and J by 0 bases, leaving a gap of 23 bases between them. Libraries were constructed by the immunoSEQ multiplex PCR assay. The multiplex PCR relied on a mix of 60 forward primers for TCR Vbeta segments and 13 reverse primers for TCR Jbeta segments. A multiplex PCR assay on genomic DNA amplified the CDR3 region of rearranged TCR beta genes. On the Illumina HiSeq System, the amplified TCR beta libraries were sequenced as 87-base-pair reads. As for the authors' bioinformatics: In a later analysis, about 80 million unique TCR beta chains were counted across the 650 to 750 repertoires, and some 10 million of these chains were shared by at least two donors. Raw reads were error-corrected and collapsed into unique sequences by a nearest-neighbor algorithm in which closely related sequences were merged to remove PCR and sequencing errors. To assign V, D and J gene segments, CDR3 sequences were aligned to IMGT reference sequences. For a sequence to be retained, at least a six-nucleotide match to both a V gene segment and a J gene segment was required. A rearrangement was called productive if the CDR3 had no stop codons and remained in frame with V and J, and every other rearrangement was called non-productive. CDR3 was defined according to IMGT convention as the region running from the second conserved V-encoded cysteine to the conserved J-encoded phenylalanine. In an earlier analysis of around 600 of the donors, sequences lacking an unambiguous match to a single V gene segment were excluded. An earlier analysis of around 600 of the donors classified V segments as functional when productive rearrangements were above 56.7% and as segregating when the standard deviation between donors was above 5%. A statistical classification framework was developed to diagnose cytomegalovirus status using the catalog of TCR beta chain sequences. A later analysis assigned V and J genes by comparing TCR nucleotide sequences with IMGT/GENE-DB human TR gene sequences. In a later analysis, CDR3 sequences and most-parsimonious VDJ recombination scenarios were assigned using the TCRdist pipeline. In a later analysis, each TCR beta chain was defined by its CDR3 amino acid sequence together with its V-gene family, and reads lacking a unique V-gene family were excluded. In a later analysis, fewer than 650 highly shared, low-generation-probability nucleotide sequences were removed to address suspected cross-contamination and a sequencing artifact. In a later analysis, a clonal expansion index for each public chain was calculated from normalized within-repertoire ranks of inferred template counts. In a later analysis, generation probabilities were computed with a VDJ recombination model fitted to out-of-frame rearrangements, and the resulting probabilities were checked against IGoR. In a later analysis, TCR-TCR, TCR-HLA and TCR-CMV co-occurrence was scored with hypergeometric tests, and a repertoire-size bias correction was applied to TCR pairs. False discovery rates were estimated in a later analysis by permuting HLA or CMV assignments 20 times. In a later analysis, co-occurring TCRs were grouped using DBSCAN, and TCRdist sequence similarity was added for clustering within HLA-allele-positive subsets. Co-occurrence clustering excluded repertoires with fewer than 30,000 or more than 120,000 public chains, plus five with anomalous nucleotide sharing. The source is immuneACCESS, and TCRdb retained only in-frame sequences with V and J called. Part of the clones is not carried over; for the studies checked, unresolved V genes explain less than half of this, and the remainder is unexplained. V, J and clone size reflect that table, while D and trimming were determined from the DNA. The sample records about 130,000 clones, 70% to 85% of which are singletons. The ten largest clones take up about 2.5% of the sample.

The cohort was made up of hundreds of healthy bone marrow donors. At the time of sampling, all cohort members were nominally healthy, though unrecorded immune exposures were likely present. The donor was CMV seronegative and was included in the group of approximately 350 seronegative cohort members. A peripheral blood sample was provided by each donor, and peripheral blood mononuclear cells were used for TCR beta sequencing. The Qiagen DNeasy Blood Extraction Kit was used to extract genomic DNA from the blood cell samples. These data belong to a study of cytomegalovirus exposure and HLA in healthy donors (dated by TCRdb to the late 2010s). General notes on the study: An earlier analysis of some 500 of the donors reported about 250 Gb of sequence data and 117 million unique TCR beta sequences from about 179 million T cells. Of the 300 to 400 genotyped donors, 65% to 90% fell in the genetic ancestry cluster associated with self-reported Caucasian donors. An early release that covered roughly 600 HLA-typed donors contained approximately 300 gigabases of sequencing data and around 85 million unique TCR sequences. A later analysis re-analyzed previously published TCR beta repertoires from approximately 670 donors and added high-resolution HLA genotyping to study TCR occurrence patterns. Among around 400 genotyped donors of the cohort, an average of roughly 240,000 unique TCR beta nucleotide sequences were sequenced per donor, approximately 20% of them non-productive. The study profiled the T cell repertoires of about 720 subjects by immunosequencing and related them to cytomegalovirus serostatus. Because of strong linkage in the cohort, 5 or 6 DR-DQ haplotypes were treated as single units for association and clustering. The study aimed to test whether cataloging public T cell receptors could reveal signatures of past pathogen exposure. Rather than drawing on any new phenotypic data, the later analysis identified candidate immune exposures from TCR beta sequences and the way those sequences occurred across donors. A later genetic analysis took genome-wide SNP genotypes for about three fifths of the roughly 670 donors and used that subset as a discovery cohort. The number of typed donors differed by locus: about 629-630 for A, B, C, DRB1 and DQB1; roughly 510 for DQA1; around 580 for DPA1; and roughly 470 for DPB1. Every repertoire in the discovery cohort had been generated on one and the same sequencing platform. An earlier analysis of approximately 640 of the donors applied high-throughput TCR beta sequencing to assess whether each TCR beta V gene segment acted as functional or pseudogenic. In addition to the first cohort of around 670 subjects, a separate validation cohort of about 120 different subjects was used. The study combined high-throughput TCR immunosequencing, statistical association of individual TCRs with disease status, and machine learning to predict cytomegalovirus infection status. Alongside the repertoire data, information on donor age, sex, ethnicity and CMV serostatus was compiled. Class I and class II HLA loci were covered by the typing at four-digit resolution.

The investigation overall reported the following: The 87-base-pair reads could not distinguish some IMGT-functional V segments, including TRBV6-2 and TRBV6-3, so those segments were excluded. Sequencing depth was assumed to be roughly uniform across donors in the presence/absence analyses, though that assumption may not hold. Because some donors lacked HLA typing at each locus, the association tests relied only on the typed subset. In a later genetic analysis, fewer N-insertions in productive TCRs were reported among donors in an Asian-associated ancestry cluster than the approximately 710-donor mean. Specific HLA alleles were associated with 15,000 to 20,000 TCR beta sequences at a false discovery rate of 0.05 in a later analysis. Compared with equally common non-associated chains, HLA-associated TCR beta chains in a later analysis were more clonally expanded and had lower generation probabilities. In a later analysis, TCR association rates were found to vary across HLA loci, with the most associated TCRs seen for DRB1 alleles and the fewest for HLA-C alleles. Immune exposure information for the cohort was limited to CMV serostatus. In vitro tests confirmed that a few of the cytomegalovirus-associated TCR beta chains recognize cytomegalovirus antigens. V-gene and J-gene trimming of TCR beta chains was associated with a missense DCLRE1C variant in a later genetic analysis, and the association was replicated in an independent cohort. A further reported finding was that TCR beta sequences accurately predicted the HLA-A and HLA-B alleles for most subjects in the first cohort. A cluster of highly shared sequence variants was judged likely to be a technical artifact of the sequencing pipeline. In this cohort, only TCR beta chains were sequenced, and detectable features were limited by the absence of alpha or paired-chain data. Cytomegalovirus status was reported to be diagnosed by the classifier with high specificity and sensitivity in both the original and validation cohorts. When HLA alleles, especially DR and DQ, strongly co-occurred, TCR associations were difficult to assign to individual alleles. The authors suggested that the approach could potentially be generalized to other disease states and immunological phenotypes. In the study, around 160 TCR beta chains were listed as associated with cytomegalovirus. An earlier analysis of 587 of the donors showed that most TCR beta V segments appeared in productive rearrangements either about 87% or about 30% of the time, which broadly matched IMGT annotations. According to a later analysis, most CMV-associated TCR beta chains appeared to be HLA-restricted, and the HLA associations seemed to be driven largely by CMV exposure. According to a later analysis, parvovirus B19, influenza, CMV and Epstein-Barr virus appeared linked to several top co-occurrence clusters. Linkage disequilibrium might explain the correlated functional status among segregating V segments, but an unknown experimental factor could not be ruled out. Because counts were too low, about 18 rarely observed V segments, including chromosome 9 orphons, were excluded from the earlier analysis of a few hundred of the donors. Across donors, most TCR sequences were observed very rarely, whereas some public TCRs were present in many individuals.

The source of this sequence is a man in his fifties or sixties in good health and CMV-seronegative. The V gene is TRBV28 and the J gene is TRBJ1-1; too little of a D gene remains to name it. Material for sequencing was PBMCs. The CDR3 protein: CASSFLRPGLGLMNTEAFF. The DNA sequence is TGTGCCAGCAGTTTTCTTCGGCCAGGACTTGGTTTAATGAACACTGAAGCTTTCTTT.